These 26 T cell receptor beta chains share one sample of origin, sequenced in a study of T cells after yellow fever vaccination. From the 5' RACE reads, TCRdb called clonotypes with MiXCR, one entry per CDR3 protein. This table has hundreds of thousands of distinct CDR3 sequences, roughly 4.3% appearing once. The specimen comprised PBMCs, sampled 5 days after the yellow fever booster vaccination. The receptors shown here come from a man younger than 35 who received the YFV17D yellow fever vaccine.

The table lists this clonotype with a count of one. A much larger clone sits a single nucleotide away, making a read error possible. V usage is TRBV20-1 and J usage is TRBJ1-1; D ambiguous. The germline CDR1 and CDR2 sequences are DFQATT and SNEGSKA (reference sequence). The length of the CDR3 is 16 residues. As DNA, the CDR3 is TGCAATGCTAGACGGGAGAGGGTTTACACTGACACTGAAGCTTTCTTT. This codes for CNARRERVYTDTEAFF.

This clonotype was seen ten or more times. The rearrangement joins TRBV7-2 to TRBJ2-7, with 8 bases fitting TRBD1. This CDR3 is 18 amino acids long. V trimming: 5 bases; J trimming: 0 bases; junction bases outside the gene matches: 15. Germline values: CDR1 SGHTA, CDR2 FQGNSA. The CDR3 loop is CASSTRQGPVLSSYEQYV. CDR3 nucleotide sequence: TGTGCCAGCAGCACTCGACAGGGGCCGGTCCTCAGCTCCTACGAGCAGTACGTC.

This clonotype came up a few times. The V call is TRBV5-1, the J call TRBJ2-3; D remains unclear. This CDR3 spans 15 amino acids. Looked up from germline, CDR1 is SGHRS and CDR2 is YFSETQ. Trimming shortened V by 3 bases and J by 3 bases, and 14 bases separated the two germline ends. DNA for the CDR3: TGCGCCAGCAGCTCCGCCGGCAGCCATACAGATACGCAGTATTTT. Its protein is CASSSAGSHTDTQYF.

This clonotype has a count of ten or more. The chain has TRBV3-1 and TRBJ2-5; possibly TRBD2 for D (6 bases). Germline V lookup: CDR1 LGHDT, CDR2 YNNKEL (reference sequence). The CDR3 spans 16 residues. The V end lost 3 bases, the J end lost 4 bases, and 18 bases lay between the germline ends. The CDR3 spells CASSQSPGTPAETQYF. As DNA, the CDR3 is TGTGCCAGCAGCCAGAGCCCCGGGACTCCCGCAGAGACCCAGTACTTC.

This clonotype was observed many times. The chain recombines TRBV6-5 with TRBJ1-4; D ambiguous. The germline V gene encodes CDR1 MNHEY and CDR2 SVGAGI. V lost 4 bases, J lost 0 bases, and 9 bases lay in between. The CDR3 contains 15 residues. The CDR3 region is CASSFRATTNEKLFF. CDR3 bases: TGTGCCAGCAGTTTTCGGGCAACAACTAATGAAAAACTGTTTTTT.

The rearrangement links TRBV27 to TRBJ1-2, with D possibly TRBD1 on 6 matching bases. The CDR3 spans 15 residues. The V gene lost 0 bases and the J gene lost 4 bases, with 12 bases spanning the gap. Per the germline V gene, CDR1 is MNHEY and CDR2 is SMNVEV (reference sequence). The CDR3, as DNA: TGTGCCAGCAGTTTATCGGGGGCGGGGTTCTATGGCTACACCTTC. Amino acids: CASSLSGAGFYGYTF.

This clonotype was detected only a few times. The chain links TRBV7-2 to TRBJ2-5; TRBD2 aligns across 11 bases. Germline loops: CDR1 SGHTA, CDR2 FQGNSA. The CDR3 contains 18 residues. V was clipped by 2 bases and J by 0 bases; unmatched bases: 8. CDR3 in amino acids: CASSLLVAGGLYQETQYF. CDR3 in DNA: TGTGCCAGCAGCTTATTGGTAGCGGGGGGGTTGTACCAAGAGACCCAGTACTTC.

This clonotype was counted a few times. This chain links TRBV6-6 with TRBJ1-2; 7 positions agree with TRBD1. From germline, CDR1 is MNHNY and CDR2 SVGAGI (reference sequence). V was clipped by 7 bases and J by 7 bases; unmatched bases: 21. The CDR3 is 17 residues long. This CDR3 is CASIPELGTDYYRGYTF. The CDR3 DNA reads as TGTGCCAGCATCCCCGAGCTTGGGACAGATTATTATCGTGGCTACACCTTC.

This clonotype has ten or more counts. The chain uses TRBV28 and TRBJ2-5; D uncertain. CDR1 is MDHEN, CDR2 SYDVKM, per germline. The CDR3 is made up of 9 amino acids. Between the trimmed V and J ends, which lost 6 bases and 4 bases, there was a span of 0 bases. The CDR3 nucleotides read TGTGCCAGCAGAGAGACCCAGTACTTC. Its protein product is CASRETQYF.

This clonotype appeared many times. This sequence joins TRBV19 and TRBJ1-4; D is unclear. Trimming left V 4 bases short and J 0 bases short, with 9 bases between. The CDR3 loop spans 15 amino acids. Germline values: CDR1 LNHDA, CDR2 SQIVND (reference sequence). CDR3 loop: CASSTTSATNEKLFF. The CDR3 nucleotides are TGTGCCAGTAGTACGACATCTGCAACTAATGAAAAACTGTTTTTT.

The sample holds a few counts of this clonotype. This chain uses TRBV5-1 with TRBJ1-1; D is unclear. Germline CDR1 SGHRS, CDR2 YFSETQ. This CDR3 spans 15 amino acids. The V gene lost 6 bases and the J gene lost 0 bases, with 15 bases spanning the gap. The CDR3 bases are TGCGCCAGCACTGGAGGAGGAGGGATGAACACTGAAGCTTTCTTT. Amino acids: CASTGGGGMNTEAFF.

As concerns this clonotype: Given a much more abundant clone one base away, this may be a read error. For the CDR3, the DNA is TGTGCCAGCAGCCGGGGACCCTACACTGAGCAGTTCTTC. It yields the protein CASSRGPYTEQFF. The V call is TRBV12-3 or TRBV12-4, the J call TRBJ2-1; D is possibly TRBD1 or TRBD2 (5 bases each). CDR3 size: 13 residues.

At least ten counts were recorded for this clonotype. The J gene is TRBJ2-1, the V gene TRBV9; D ambiguous. V lost 0 bases, J lost 7 bases, and 8 bases lay in between. The CDR3 totals 13 residues. Germline CDR1 reads SGDLS; CDR2 reads YYNGEE. The CDR3: CASSVDLWNEQFF. For the CDR3, the DNA is TGTGCCAGCAGCGTAGACTTGTGGAATGAGCAGTTCTTC.

This clonotype was seen a handful of times. The chain uses TRBV5-1 and TRBJ2-2, with 7 nucleotides matching TRBD1. The ends lost 6 bases at V and 3 bases at J; junction bases unmatched: 14. CDR1 and CDR2 (germline): SGHRS, YFSETQ. The CDR3 sequence is 17 residues long. This CDR3 reads CASTLIGRGRDTGELFF. The CDR3 nucleotides read TGCGCCAGCACCCTAATTGGAAGGGGGCGCGACACCGGGGAGCTGTTTTTT. Variable domain in full (rest from reference TRBV5-1 and TRBJ2-2): KAGVTQTPRYLIKTRGQQVTLSCSPISGHRSVSWYQQTPGQGLQFLFEYFSETQRNKGNFPGRFSGRQFSNSRSEMNVSTLELGDSALYLCASTLIGRGRDTGELFFGEGSRLTVL.

This clonotype has more than one count but fewer than ten. The chain employs TRBV6-5 and TRBJ1-1, with D possibly matching TRBD1 (6 bases). The CDR3 is 14 amino acids. Trimming removed 6 bases from V and 5 bases from J, with 16 bases in between. Per the germline V gene, CDR1 is MNHEY and CDR2 is SVGAGI. The CDR3 DNA sequence: TGTGCCAGCAGGGGGTCGGGGGCGAGGACTGAAGCTTTCTTT. Encoded protein: CASRGSGARTEAFF.

This chain joins TRBV5-5 and TRBJ2-1; D unresolved. Deletions cut 0 bases from V and 8 bases from J, with 18 bases between. This CDR3 is built from 16 residues. The germline CDR1 and CDR2 sequences are SGHKS and YYEKEE (reference sequence). CDR3 coding DNA: TGTGCCAGCAGCTTGGCTATTTTGCCCTTGTCCCATGAGCAGTTCTTC. It yields the protein CASSLAILPLSHEQFF.

In this sample, this clonotype turned up a few times. The chain links TRBV7-2 to TRBJ1-2; TRBD1 agrees at 7 bases. The germline V gene encodes CDR1 SGHTA and CDR2 FQGNSA. This CDR3 has 12 residues. With 3 bases clipped from V and 8 bases from J, the junction kept 3 bases outside the gene matches. In nucleotides, the CDR3 is TGTGCCAGCAGCTTGATGGGACAGGGCTACACCTTC. Its translation: CASSLMGQGYTF.

In this sample, this clonotype turned up a few times. The chain uses TRBV18 and TRBJ2-7, with D perhaps matching TRBD1 (7 bases). The CDR3 has 14 amino acids. Deletions cut 2 bases from V and 5 bases from J, with 13 bases between. Per germline, CDR1 KGHSH and CDR2 LQKENI. The CDR3 spells CASSPRRGQNEQYF. For the CDR3, the DNA is TGTGCCAGCTCACCAAGGAGGGGGCAAAACGAGCAGTACTTC. Variable domain in full (rest from reference TRBV18 and TRBJ2-7): NAGVMQNPRHLVRRRGQEARLRCSPMKGHSHVYWYRQLPEEGLKFMVYLQKENIIDESGMPKERFSAEFPKEGPSILRIQQVVRGDSAAYFCASSPRRGQNEQYFGPGTRLTVT.

V usage is TRBV13 and J usage is TRBJ2-7, with D uncertain. CDR1 and CDR2 from the germline V gene are PRHDT and FYEKMQ (reference sequence). CDR3 length equals 17 residues. V was pared by 1 base and J by 0 bases, with 16 bases between. CDR3 region: CASSLERPGASSYEQYF. The CDR3 DNA follows: TGTGCCAGCAGCTTAGAACGCCCGGGTGCTAGCTCCTACGAGCAGTACTTC.

CDR3 sequence (DNA): TGTGCCAGCAGCTTAGCGAGGGCAACTAATGAAAAACTGTTTTTT. This gives the protein CASSLARATNEKLFF. The chain links TRBV7-8 to TRBJ1-4; D is unresolved. The V end was cut by 0 bases, the J end by 0 bases, with 5 bases between. This CDR3 region has 15 residues. CDR1 is SGHVS, CDR2 FQNEAQ, per germline.

This clonotype came up many times. J is TRBJ2-7 and V is TRBV4-1, with a possible D match to TRBD2 (6 bases). This CDR3 is built from 15 residues. The V gene's germline CDR1 is MGHRA and CDR2 YSYEKL. The V end was cut by 3 bases, the J end by 3 bases, with 15 bases between. The CDR3 is CASSQTPGRYYEQYF. CDR3 bases: TGCGCCAGCAGCCAGACCCCCGGGAGATACTACGAGCAGTACTTC.

This clonotype appeared a few times. This rearrangement joins TRBV12-5 to TRBJ1-3; unclear D gene. The CDR3 has 16 residues. V was shortened by 0 bases and J by 2 bases, with 11 bases between the two germline ends. Germline assignment: CDR1 LGHNT and CDR2 FRNRAP. DNA of the CDR3: TGTGCTAGTGGTTTGGTTATGACTTCCACTGGAAACACCATATATTTT. It encodes CASGLVMTSTGNTIYF. The variable domain in full, completed from reference TRBV12-5 and TRBJ1-3, reads DARVTQTPRHKVTEMGQEVTMRCQPILGHNTVFWYRQTMMQGLELLAYFRNRAPLDDSGMPKDRFSAEMPDATLATLKIQPSEPRDSAVYFCASGLVMTSTGNTIYFGEGSWLTVV.

The rearrangement links TRBV7-3 to TRBJ1-6; D is possibly TRBD1 (6 bases). V was pared by 5 bases and J by 9 bases, with 14 bases between. CDR1 and CDR2 (germline): SGHTA, FQGTGA. The CDR3 contains 14 residues. This CDR3 is CASSPRGGSSPLHF. The CDR3 bases are TGTGCCAGCAGCCCCAGGGGTGGTAGTTCACCCCTCCACTTT. Drawing the rest from reference TRBV7-3 and TRBJ1-6, the complete variable domain is GAGVSQTPSNKVTEKGKYVELRCDPISGHTALYWYRQSLGQGPEFLIYFQGTGAADDSGLPNDRFFAVRPEGSVSTLKIQRTERGDSAVYLCASSPRGGSSPLHFGNGTRLTVT.

This clonotype occurred many times. The DNA for the CDR3 is TGTGCCAGCAGTGACCGCCCACAGGGCATTCAGTACTTC. Its protein is CASSDRPQGIQYF. V and J are TRBV6-4 and TRBJ2-4; D possibly corresponds to TRBD1 (6 bases). The V gene lost 2 bases and the J gene lost 9 bases, with 11 bases spanning the gap. Germline V gives CDR1 MRHNA, CDR2 SNTAGT. This CDR3 region has 13 residues.

This clonotype was seen many times. A read error may produce the germline difference seen at one junction end. This sequence joins TRBV5-1 and TRBJ2-7; D is possibly TRBD1 (6 bases). CDR1 and CDR2 (germline): SGHRS, YFSETQ. The CDR3 extends over 11 amino acids. The CDR3 is CASRDWGTQNF. Written as DNA, the CDR3 is TGCGCCAGCAGAGATTGGGGGACACAGAACTTC.

As for this clonotype: One end of the junction fails to match germline, which may point to a read error. This chain joins TRBV4-1 and TRBJ1-2; 7 bases match TRBD1. The CDR3 totals 15 residues. Germline CDR1 is MGHRA and CDR2 is YSYEKL. The CDR3 nucleotides read TGCGCCAGCAGCCAAGATATGGGACAGAACTATGACTACACCTTC. It translates to CASSQDMGQNYDYTF.